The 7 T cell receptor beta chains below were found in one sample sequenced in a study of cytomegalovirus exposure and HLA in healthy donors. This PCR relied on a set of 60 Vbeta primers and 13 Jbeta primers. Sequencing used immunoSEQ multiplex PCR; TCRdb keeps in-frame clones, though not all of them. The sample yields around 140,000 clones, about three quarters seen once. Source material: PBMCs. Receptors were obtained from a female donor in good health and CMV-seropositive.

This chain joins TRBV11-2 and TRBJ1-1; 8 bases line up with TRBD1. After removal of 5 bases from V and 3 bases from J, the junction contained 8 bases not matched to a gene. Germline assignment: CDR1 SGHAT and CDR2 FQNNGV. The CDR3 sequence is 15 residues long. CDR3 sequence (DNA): TGTGCCAGCAGCGTATCAGGGGGCCGGGACACTGAAGCTTTCTTT. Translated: CASSVSGGRDTEAFF.

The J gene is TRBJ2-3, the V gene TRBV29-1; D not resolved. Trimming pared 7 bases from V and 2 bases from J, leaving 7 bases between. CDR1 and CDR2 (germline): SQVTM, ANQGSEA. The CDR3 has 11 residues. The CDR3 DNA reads TGCAGCGGCGGAAACACAGATACGCAGTATTTT. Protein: CSGGNTDTQYF.

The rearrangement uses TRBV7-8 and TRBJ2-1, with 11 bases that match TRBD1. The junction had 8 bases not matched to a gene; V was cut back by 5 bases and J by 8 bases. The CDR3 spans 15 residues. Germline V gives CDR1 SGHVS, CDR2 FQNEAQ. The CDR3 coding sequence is TGTGCCAGCAGCCAAGGGACAGGGGGTAATTATGAGCAGTTCTTC. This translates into CASSQGTGGNYEQFF.

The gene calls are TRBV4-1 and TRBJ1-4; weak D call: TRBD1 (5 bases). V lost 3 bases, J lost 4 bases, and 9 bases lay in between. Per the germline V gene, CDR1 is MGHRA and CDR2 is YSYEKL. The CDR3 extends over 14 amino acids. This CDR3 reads CASSQGGLNEKLFF. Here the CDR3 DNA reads TGCGCCAGCAGCCAGGGGGGACTTAATGAAAAACTGTTTTTT.

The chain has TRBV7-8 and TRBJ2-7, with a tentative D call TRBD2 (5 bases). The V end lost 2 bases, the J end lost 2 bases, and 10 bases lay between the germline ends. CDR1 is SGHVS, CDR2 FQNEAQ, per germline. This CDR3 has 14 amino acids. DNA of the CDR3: TGTGCCAGCAGCTTACGGGGTAACACCTACGAGCAGTACTTC. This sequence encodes CASSLRGNTYEQYF. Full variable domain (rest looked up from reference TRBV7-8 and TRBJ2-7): GAGVSQSPRYKVAKRGQDVALRCDPISGHVSLFWYQQALGQGPEFLTYFQNEAQLDKSGLPSDRFFAERPEGSVSTLKIQRTQQEDSAVYLCASSLRGNTYEQYFGPGTRLTVT.

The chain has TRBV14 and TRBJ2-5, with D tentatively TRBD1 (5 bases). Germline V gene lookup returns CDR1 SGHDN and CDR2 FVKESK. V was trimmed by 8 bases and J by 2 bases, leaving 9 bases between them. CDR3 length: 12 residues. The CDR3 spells CASSGFQETQYF. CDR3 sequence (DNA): TGTGCCAGCTCAGGGTTTCAAGAGACCCAGTACTTC. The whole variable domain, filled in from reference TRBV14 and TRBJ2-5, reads EAGVTQFPSHSVIEKGQTVTLRCDPISGHDNLYWYRRVMGKEIKFLLHFVKESKQDESGMPNNRFLAERTGGTYSTLKVQPAELEDSGVYFCASSGFQETQYFGPGTRLLVL.

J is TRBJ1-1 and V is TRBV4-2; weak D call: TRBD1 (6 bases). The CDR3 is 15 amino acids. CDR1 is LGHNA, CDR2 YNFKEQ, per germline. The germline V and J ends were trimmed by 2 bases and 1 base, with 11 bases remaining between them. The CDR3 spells CASSQPGQQNTEAFF. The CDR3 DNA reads TGTGCCAGCAGCCAACCGGGACAACAGAACACTGAAGCTTTCTTT.